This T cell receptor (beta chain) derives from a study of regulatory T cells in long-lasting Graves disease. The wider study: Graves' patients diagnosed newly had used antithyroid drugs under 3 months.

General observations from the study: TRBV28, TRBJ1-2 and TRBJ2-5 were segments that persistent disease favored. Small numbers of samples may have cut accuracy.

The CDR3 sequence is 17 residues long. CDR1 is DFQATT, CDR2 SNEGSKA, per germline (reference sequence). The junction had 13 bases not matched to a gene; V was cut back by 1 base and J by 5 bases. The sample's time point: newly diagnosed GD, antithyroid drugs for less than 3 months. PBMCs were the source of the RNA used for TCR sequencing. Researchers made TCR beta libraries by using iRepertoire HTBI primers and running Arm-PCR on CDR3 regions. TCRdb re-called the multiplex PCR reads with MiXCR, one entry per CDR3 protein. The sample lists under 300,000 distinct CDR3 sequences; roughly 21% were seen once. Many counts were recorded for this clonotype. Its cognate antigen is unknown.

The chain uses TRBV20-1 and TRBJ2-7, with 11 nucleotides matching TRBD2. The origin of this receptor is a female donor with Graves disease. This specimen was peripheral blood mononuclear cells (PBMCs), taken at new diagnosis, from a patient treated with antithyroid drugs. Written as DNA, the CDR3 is TGCAGTGCTAGAGTAATACTAGCGGGAGAAGTATCCCACGAGCAGTACTTC. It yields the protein CSARVILAGEVSHEQYF.